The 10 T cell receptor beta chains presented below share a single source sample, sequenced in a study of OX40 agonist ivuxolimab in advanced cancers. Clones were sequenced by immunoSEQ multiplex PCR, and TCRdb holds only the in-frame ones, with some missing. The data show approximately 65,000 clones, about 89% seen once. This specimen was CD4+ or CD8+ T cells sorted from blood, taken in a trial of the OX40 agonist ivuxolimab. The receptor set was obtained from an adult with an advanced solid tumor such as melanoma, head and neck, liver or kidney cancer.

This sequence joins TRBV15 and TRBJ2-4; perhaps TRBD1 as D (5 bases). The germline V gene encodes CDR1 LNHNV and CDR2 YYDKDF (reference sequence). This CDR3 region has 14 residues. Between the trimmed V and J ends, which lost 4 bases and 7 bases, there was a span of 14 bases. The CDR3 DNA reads TGTGCCACCAGCATGATACAGGCGTCGAACATTCAGTACTTC. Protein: CATSMIQASNIQYF.

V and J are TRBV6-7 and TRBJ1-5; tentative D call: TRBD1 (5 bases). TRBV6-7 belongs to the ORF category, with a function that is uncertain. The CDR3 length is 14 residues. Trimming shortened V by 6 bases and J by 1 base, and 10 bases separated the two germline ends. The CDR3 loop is CASSEGRSNQPQHF. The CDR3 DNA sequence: TGTGCCAGCAGCGAGGGACGCAGCAATCAGCCCCAGCATTTT.

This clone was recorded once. The CDR3: CASSLSGQQHEQYF. The DNA of the CDR3 is TGCGCCAGCAGCTTGTCGGGACAGCAGCATGAGCAGTACTTC. The chain carries TRBV5-1 and TRBJ2-7; 7 nucleotides align to TRBD1. Germline values: CDR1 SGHRS, CDR2 YFSETQ. The CDR3 contains 14 residues. Trimming cost V 1 base and J 7 bases; bases outside gene matches: 8. The full variable domain, rest sourced from reference TRBV5-1 and TRBJ2-7, is KAGVTQTPRYLIKTRGQQVTLSCSPISGHRSVSWYQQTPGQGLQFLFEYFSETQRNKGNFPGRFSGRQFSNSRSEMNVSTLELGDSALYLCASSLSGQQHEQYFGPGTRLTVT.

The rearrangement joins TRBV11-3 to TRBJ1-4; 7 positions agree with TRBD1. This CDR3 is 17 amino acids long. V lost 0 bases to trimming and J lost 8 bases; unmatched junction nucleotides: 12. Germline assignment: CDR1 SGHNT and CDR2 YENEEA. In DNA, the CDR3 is TGTGCCAGCAGCTTAGATCAGGGGGTTTTGGTTGAGGAAAAACTGTTTTTT. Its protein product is CASSLDQGVLVEEKLFF.

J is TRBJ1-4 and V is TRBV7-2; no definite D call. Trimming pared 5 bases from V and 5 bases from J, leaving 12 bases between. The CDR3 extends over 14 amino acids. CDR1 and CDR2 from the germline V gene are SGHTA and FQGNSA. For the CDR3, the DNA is TGTGCCAGCAGCCCGGCGAGGGAGAATGAAAAACTGTTTTTT. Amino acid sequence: CASSPARENEKLFF.

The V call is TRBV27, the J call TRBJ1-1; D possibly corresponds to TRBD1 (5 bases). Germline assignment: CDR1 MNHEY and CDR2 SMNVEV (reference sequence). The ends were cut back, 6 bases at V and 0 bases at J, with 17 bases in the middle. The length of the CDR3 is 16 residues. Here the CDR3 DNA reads TGTGCCAGCAGGGGGGGACTGCCTCTTTTGAACACTGAAGCTTTCTTT. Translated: CASRGGLPLLNTEAFF.

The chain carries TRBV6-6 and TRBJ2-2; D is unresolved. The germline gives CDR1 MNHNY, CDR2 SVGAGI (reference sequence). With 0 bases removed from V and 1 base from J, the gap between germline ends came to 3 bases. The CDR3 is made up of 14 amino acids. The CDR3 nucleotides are TGTGCCAGCAGTTACTCCCAGAACACCGGGGAGCTGTTTTTT. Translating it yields CASSYSQNTGELFF.

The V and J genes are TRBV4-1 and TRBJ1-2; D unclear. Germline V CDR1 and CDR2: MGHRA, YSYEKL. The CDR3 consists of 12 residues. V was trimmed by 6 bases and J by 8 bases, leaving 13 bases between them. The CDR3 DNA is TGCGCCAGCAGTGGATCGGGTTACGGCTACACCTTC. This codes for CASSGSGYGYTF.

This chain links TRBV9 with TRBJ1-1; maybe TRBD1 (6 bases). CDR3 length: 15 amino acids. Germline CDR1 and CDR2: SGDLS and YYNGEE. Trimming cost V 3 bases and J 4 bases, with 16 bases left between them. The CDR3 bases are TGTGCCAGCAGCGCACACGGGGGGGCGACCACTGAAGCTTTCTTT. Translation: CASSAHGGATTEAFF.

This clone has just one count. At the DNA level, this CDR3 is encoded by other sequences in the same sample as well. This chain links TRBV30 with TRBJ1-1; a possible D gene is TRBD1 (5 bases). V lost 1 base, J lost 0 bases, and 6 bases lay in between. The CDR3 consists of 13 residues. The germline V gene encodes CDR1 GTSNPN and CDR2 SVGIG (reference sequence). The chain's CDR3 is CAWSGQMNTEAFF. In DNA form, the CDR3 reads TGTGCCTGGAGTGGACAGATGAACACTGAAGCTTTCTTT.